Each of the 14 T cell receptor beta chains below was sequenced from the same sample in a study of blood T cell repertoires in COVID-19. Clones were sequenced by immunoSEQ multiplex PCR, and TCRdb holds only the in-frame ones, with some missing. The profile shows about 430,000 clones, roughly 90% of them singletons. The sequenced sample consisted of peripheral blood. Receptor source: a man between 18 and 35 years old with COVID-19, enrolled during active disease.

The CDR3 sequence: CASSTYRTGTHSYEQYF. In DNA form, the CDR3 reads TGTGCCAGCAGCACCTATCGAACAGGCACTCACTCCTACGAGCAGTACTTC. The J gene is TRBJ2-7, the V gene TRBV5-8; a weak D match, TRBD1 (5 bases). Trimming took off 4 bases at V and 0 bases at J, with 20 bases between the two ends. Germline V gives CDR1 SGHTS, CDR2 YDEGEE. This CDR3 comprises 17 residues.

A word on this clone: Compared with germline, one end of the junction differs, possibly owing to a read error. The chain employs TRBV13 and TRBJ2-5; maybe TRBD2 (5 bases). The CDR3 runs 12 residues. In germline, CDR1 is PRHDT, CDR2 FYEKMQ (reference sequence). CDR3: CASSLGRLALNF. In nucleotides, the CDR3 is TGTGCCAGCAGCTTAGGTCGGCTAGCCCTTAACTTC.

At least ten counts were recorded for this clone. The chain couples TRBV10-3 to TRBJ2-7; D may be TRBD2 (5 bases). Germline V gives CDR1 ENHRY, CDR2 SYGVKD. Trimming removed 3 bases at V and 4 bases at J, with 16 bases between. The CDR3 totals 15 residues. The CDR3 region is CAISDPGKQTYEQYF. The CDR3 DNA reads as TGTGCCATCAGTGATCCGGGGAAACAAACGTACGAGCAGTACTTC.

The chain uses TRBV4-2 and TRBJ1-1; 7 bases are a match to TRBD1. CDR1 is LGHNA and CDR2 is YNFKEQ in the germline V gene. The V gene end was trimmed by 3 bases and the J gene end by 10 bases; junction bases not matched to a gene: 14. The CDR3 is 15 residues long. The CDR3: CASSQGGDRVDGAFF. For the CDR3, the DNA is TGTGCCAGCAGCCAGGGGGGAGACAGGGTCGACGGAGCTTTCTTT.

This rearrangement joins TRBV6-1 to TRBJ1-6; maybe TRBD1 (5 bases). The CDR3 spans 16 residues. Trimming took 2 bases from V and 7 from J, leaving 15 bases between them. The V gene's germline CDR1 is MNHNS and CDR2 SASEGT. CDR3 DNA sequence: TGTGCCAGCAGTGAAAGTTTAGGCAGGGCCAATTCACCCCTCCACTTT. It codes for CASSESLGRANSPLHF.

The chain uses TRBV7-9 and TRBJ2-7, with 7 bases matching TRBD1. V dropped 5 bases and J dropped 2; count of bases not matched to a gene: 9. Germline-derived CDR1 and CDR2 are SEHNR and FQNEAQ (reference sequence). The CDR3 consists of 15 residues. The DNA for the CDR3 is TGTGCCAGCAGCACTAGAACAGGGGAGCCCTACGAGCAGTACTTC. Encoded protein: CASSTRTGEPYEQYF. The entire variable domain, with the rest obtained from reference TRBV7-9 and TRBJ2-7, is as follows: DTGVSQNPRHKITKRGQNVTFRCDPISEHNRLYWYRQTLGQGPEFLTYFQNEAQLEKSRLLSDRFSAERPKGSFSTLEIQRTEQGDSAMYLCASSTRTGEPYEQYFGPGTRLTVT.

This chain joins TRBV6-6 and TRBJ1-5; 8 bases agree with TRBD1. Germline trimming cut 6 bases from V and 3 bases from J; bases unmatched to any gene: 10. In germline, CDR1 is MNHNY, CDR2 SVGAGI (reference sequence). The CDR3 loop spans 16 amino acids. This chain's CDR3 is CASSPVGQVLNQPQHF. The CDR3 bases are TGTGCCAGCAGCCCCGTGGGACAGGTTCTCAATCAGCCCCAGCATTTT.

J is TRBJ2-2 and V is TRBV5-4; 7 nucleotides match TRBD1. The CDR3 consists of 17 residues. CDR1 SGHNT and CDR2 YYREEE come from the germline V gene (reference sequence). V dropped 2 bases and J dropped 2; count of bases not matched to a gene: 9. This chain's CDR3 is CASSFGTEPVNTGELFF. CDR3 in DNA: TGTGCCAGCAGCTTCGGGACAGAACCAGTAAACACCGGGGAGCTGTTTTTT.

The rearrangement links TRBV24-1 to TRBJ2-5; tentatively, D is TRBD2 (6 bases). Deletions cut 3 bases from V and 1 base from J, with 17 bases between. Looked up from germline, CDR1 is KGHDR and CDR2 is SFDVKD. CDR3 length: 17 residues. As DNA, the CDR3 is TGTGCCACCAGTGATCGACTCCAAGGGACTCCCCAAGAGACCCAGTACTTC. Protein: CATSDRLQGTPQETQYF.

This chain uses TRBV5-1 with TRBJ2-1, with 7 bases matching TRBD2. V trimming: 2 bases; J trimming: 0 bases; junction bases outside the gene matches: 5. Germline values: CDR1 SGHRS, CDR2 YFSETQ. The CDR3 is made up of 16 amino acids. Here the CDR3 reads CASSLIAGVSYNEQFF. The CDR3 DNA reads as TGCGCCAGCAGCTTAATAGCGGGCGTCTCCTACAATGAGCAGTTCTTC.

The chain is built from TRBV13 and TRBJ2-5; a possible D gene is TRBD2 (7 bases). The V end lost 5 bases, the J end lost 5 bases, and 18 bases lay between the germline ends. This CDR3 comprises 15 residues. Germline assignment: CDR1 PRHDT and CDR2 FYEKMQ (reference sequence). DNA for the CDR3: TGTGCCAGCAGCCCCGGAGGGGGGGCCCGGGAGACCCAGTACTTC. It yields the protein CASSPGGGARETQYF.

V gene TRBV7-9 combines with J gene TRBJ2-1, with 8 bases lining up with TRBD2. The germline V gene has CDR1 SEHNR and CDR2 FQNEAQ (reference sequence). CDR3 length equals 15 residues. V lost 0 bases and J lost 9; bases outside the gene matches: 7. DNA for the CDR3: TGTGCCAGCAGCTTAGCGGGACTAGACGCCGGTGAGCAGTTCTTC. It translates to CASSLAGLDAGEQFF.

This chain uses TRBV5-8 with TRBJ1-3; 10 bases map to TRBD1. This CDR3 contains 15 residues. Losses at the gene ends were 4 bases for V and 3 bases for J; bases not matched to a gene: 4. Germline loops: CDR1 SGHTS, CDR2 YDEGEE. CDR3 in amino acids: CASSTGTGVGNTIYF. CDR3 coding DNA: TGTGCCAGCAGCACGGGGACAGGGGTTGGAAACACCATATATTTT.

The V gene is TRBV7-3, the J gene TRBJ2-3; 7 positions agree with TRBD2. V lost 3 bases and J lost 0; bases outside the gene matches: 6. CDR1 is SGHTA and CDR2 is FQGTGA in the germline V gene. CDR3 length: 16 amino acids. The DNA of the CDR3 is TGTGCCAGCAGCTTTTTAGGGACTACCAGCACAGATACGCAGTATTTT. It translates to CASSFLGTTSTDTQYF.